Listed below are T cell receptor beta chains from one sample, sequenced in a study of T cells expressing NK-cell markers. With the 5' RACE reads reprocessed, TCRdb shows one record per CDR3 protein and no DNA. Recorded for this sample: about 460,000 distinct CDR3 sequences. Sequenced input: blood T cells: a sorted CD56 or NKG2C T cell subset, CD4+ or CD8+ T cells, or bulk PBMC T cells (not recorded which). The receptors were gathered from a woman aged 45-65 years in good health. Each CDR3 is given with its conserved first and last residue. The order of the fields is J gene, V gene, CDR3 protein.

TRBJ2-5 | TRBV19 | CASSIGLNRVTQYF
TRBJ2-3 | TRBV15 | CATSRDRLASTDTQYF
TRBJ2-5 | TRBV15 | CATSRGQGAFGETQYF
TRBJ2-5 | TRBV12-3/TRBV12-4 | CASSSPLKETQYF
TRBJ1-4 | TRBV4-1 | CASSQDGGGKATNEKLFF
TRBJ2-7 | TRBV18 | CASSPKAGPYEQYF
TRBJ2-4 | TRBV2 | CASSDGRDKRNIQYF
TRBJ2-3 | TRBV12-3/TRBV12-4 | CASSFGGAEDTQYF
TRBJ1-1 | TRBV6-4 | CASSVTGMNTEAFF
TRBJ2-1 | TRBV12-3/TRBV12-4 | CASQGPAGDLYNEQFF
TRBJ2-3 | TRBV12-3/TRBV12-4 | CASSSLELHTDTQYF
TRBJ1-4 | TRBV6-5 | CASRDDKKLFF
TRBJ2-4 | TRBV5-8 | CASSFKGWSSKNIQYF
TRBJ2-5 | TRBV5-1 | CASSLEGGSGETQYF
TRBJ2-1 | TRBV5-1 | CASTASGWNNEQFF
TRBJ2-7 | TRBV5-1 | CASSLGDTKPYEQYF